Following are 23 T cell receptor beta chains from one sample sequenced in a study of neurological immune-mediated disorders. TCRdb processed the 5' RACE reads anew with MiXCR; each CDR3 protein has one entry. The sample shows 30,000 to 35,000 distinct CDR3 sequences, about 4.1% of them seen only once. The sample comprised CD4+ T cells from blood. These receptors all come from a woman in her thirties or forties in good health.

This clonotype showed up many times. The CDR3 here is CSAISPTRLNEQFF. CDR3 nucleotide sequence: TGCAGTGCTATCTCCCCGACTAGACTTAATGAGCAGTTCTTC. This chain connects TRBV20-1 to TRBJ2-1; D is possibly TRBD2 (6 bases). Deletions cut 4 bases from V and 7 bases from J, with 17 bases between. This CDR3 spans 14 amino acids. CDR1 is DFQATT and CDR2 is SNEGSKA in the germline V gene (reference sequence).

This clonotype was recorded at least ten times. This chain joins TRBV7-2 and TRBJ2-2; a possible D gene is TRBD2 (6 bases). Germline V gives CDR1 SGHTA, CDR2 FQGNSA. V lost 3 bases and J lost 2, with 13 bases in between. The CDR3 loop spans 16 amino acids. The CDR3 bases are TGTGCCAGCAGCTTTCGTCGGGGGACTAACACCGGGGAGCTGTTTTTT. This sequence encodes CASSFRRGTNTGELFF.

The sample holds many counts of this clonotype. V and J are TRBV14 and TRBJ1-2, with no clear D. The V end lost 4 bases, the J end lost 3 bases, and 12 bases lay between the germline ends. Germline assignment: CDR1 SGHDN and CDR2 FVKESK. The CDR3 spans 14 residues. DNA for the CDR3: TGTGCCAGCAGCCGCCGAACTTCTGACTATGGCTACACCTTC. Translating it yields CASSRRTSDYGYTF.

This clonotype showed up many times. The chain links TRBV6-4 to TRBJ2-7; D is unclear. CDR3 length: 10 residues. V shed 8 bases and J shed 6 bases, with 8 bases lying between them. Germline-derived CDR1 and CDR2 are MRHNA and SNTAGT. The CDR3: CASLKGEQYF. The CDR3, as DNA: TGTGCCAGCCTGAAGGGCGAGCAGTACTTC.

This clonotype came up many times. This chain links TRBV3-1 with TRBJ1-5; D gene unclear. The CDR3 extends over 19 amino acids. Germline CDR1 is LGHDT and CDR2 is YNNKEL (reference sequence). V shed 4 bases and J shed 2 bases, with 24 bases lying between them. The DNA for the CDR3 is TGTGCCAGCAGCCCATCTCGCCCCACGGGGTCGCCCCGCAATCAGCCCCAGCATTTT. Protein sequence: CASSPSRPTGSPRNQPQHF.

This clonotype was found many times. This chain uses TRBV7-9 with TRBJ2-1, with 11 bases aligning to TRBD2. V gave up 5 bases and J gave up 1 base; unmatched junction bases: 1. Germline CDR1 is SEHNR and CDR2 is FQNEAQ (reference sequence). The CDR3 has 15 amino acids. The CDR3 loop reads CASSASGRSYNEQFF. In DNA form, the CDR3 reads TGTGCCAGCAGCGCTAGCGGGAGGTCCTACAATGAGCAGTTCTTC.

This clonotype was found many times. The rearrangement joins TRBV7-2 to TRBJ2-1; TRBD1 matches at 8 bases. The trim removed 3 bases at V and 4 bases at J, leaving 5 bases unmatched. Looked up from germline, CDR1 is SGHTA and CDR2 is FQGNSA. The CDR3 runs to 15 residues. CDR3 sequence: CASSFRTGRYNEQFF. The CDR3 DNA reads TGTGCCAGCAGCTTTCGGACAGGGAGATACAATGAGCAGTTCTTC. Full variable domain (remainder filled in from reference TRBV7-2 and TRBJ2-1): GAGVSQSPSNKVTEKGKDVELRCDPISGHTALYWYRQSLGQGLEFLIYFQGNSAPDKSGLPSDRFSAERTGGSVSTLTIQRTQQEDSAVYLCASSFRTGRYNEQFFGPGTRLTVL.

This clonotype has a count of ten or more. The rearrangement joins TRBV14 to TRBJ1-4, with D hard to call. The V end lost 3 bases, the J end lost 5 bases, and 13 bases lay between the germline ends. Germline V lookup: CDR1 SGHDN, CDR2 FVKESK. The CDR3 runs 15 residues. The CDR3 nucleotides read TGTGCCAGCAGCCAGTCTCGGGCCTTAAATGAAAAACTGTTTTTT. Its protein is CASSQSRALNEKLFF.

This clonotype was found a few times. V is TRBV11-2 and J is TRBJ2-3; weak D call: TRBD1 (6 bases). The V gene's germline CDR1 is SGHAT and CDR2 FQNNGV. The CDR3 sequence is 14 residues long. Trimming shortened V by 5 bases and J by 5 bases, and 14 bases separated the two germline ends. This CDR3 is CASSRQALEDTQYF. CDR3 DNA sequence: TGTGCCAGCAGCCGACAGGCCTTGGAAGATACGCAGTATTTT. The full variable domain, in which reference TRBV11-2 and TRBJ2-3 provide the parts outside the CDR3, is EAGVAQSPRYKIIEKRQSVAFWCNPISGHATLYWYQQILGQGPKLLIQFQNNGVVDDSQLPKDRFSAERLKGVDSTLKIQPAKLEDSAVYLCASSRQALEDTQYFGPGTRLTVL.

This clonotype was found many times. The chain links TRBV7-2 to TRBJ2-2; 8 nucleotides agree with TRBD2. CDR3 length: 18 residues. Germline V CDR1 and CDR2: SGHTA, FQGNSA. Unmatched junction bases numbered 12, after V lost 6 bases and J lost 0 bases. Here the CDR3 reads CASRRLAGLYANTGELFF. The CDR3 DNA sequence: TGTGCCAGCAGACGTTTAGCGGGGTTATACGCGAACACCGGGGAGCTGTTTTTT.

This clonotype appeared many times. The CDR3 coding sequence is TGCGCCAGCAGCTTGGTAGGGGAGGGAGCCTATGGCTACACCTTC. Translation: CASSLVGEGAYGYTF. The rearrangement links TRBV5-1 to TRBJ1-2, with D possibly TRBD1 on 5 matching bases. The CDR3 is made up of 15 amino acids. Trimming left V 0 bases short and J 4 bases short, with 13 bases between. Per germline, CDR1 SGHRS and CDR2 YFSETQ.

This clonotype was detected ten times or more. The CDR3 here is CASSVSERFPYEQYF. The CDR3 DNA is TGTGCCAGCAGTGTGTCCGAGCGGTTCCCCTACGAGCAGTACTTC. The V gene is TRBV28, the J gene TRBJ2-7; D is perhaps TRBD2 (5 bases). This CDR3 spans 15 amino acids. Trimming left V 5 bases short and J 2 bases short, with 16 bases between. The germline gives CDR1 MDHEN, CDR2 SYDVKM. The whole variable domain, remainder taken from reference TRBV28 and TRBJ2-7, is DVKVTQSSRYLVKRTGEKVFLECVQDMDHENMFWYRQDPGLGLRLIYFSYDVKMKEKGDIPEGYSVSREKKERFSLILESASTNQTSMYLCASSVSERFPYEQYFGPGTRLTVT.

This clonotype showed up many times. The rearrangement uses TRBV5-1 and TRBJ2-3; no definite D call. The CDR3 totals 13 residues. Germline V gene data show CDR1 as SGHRS and CDR2 as YFSETQ. V was cut by 0 bases and J by 2 bases, with 4 bases left in between. Here the CDR3 DNA reads TGCGCCAGCAGCTTGGAACCCACAGATACGCAGTATTTT. This codes for CASSLEPTDTQYF.

This clonotype has just one count. The rearrangement uses TRBV12-3 or TRBV12-4 and TRBJ1-4; D possibly corresponds to TRBD1 (5 bases). The CDR3 has 14 residues. Deletions cut 5 bases from V and 5 bases from J, with 12 bases between. The CDR3 nucleotides are TGTGCCAGCAGTCCGGACACATTAAATGAAAAACTGTTTTTT. This translates into CASSPDTLNEKLFF.

At least ten counts were recorded for this clonotype. The chain links TRBV15 to TRBJ1-5, with D possibly TRBD1 on 6 matching bases. This CDR3 spans 15 amino acids. V lost 1 base to trimming and J lost 4 bases, with 11 bases between them. Germline loops: CDR1 LNHNV, CDR2 YYDKDF (reference sequence). The CDR3 sequence: CATSRVGGGNQPQHF. The CDR3 coding sequence is TGTGCCACCAGCAGAGTAGGGGGGGGGAATCAGCCCCAGCATTTT. The variable domain in full, with the rest retrieved from reference TRBV15 and TRBJ1-5, is DAMVIQNPRYQVTQFGKPVTLSCSQTLNHNVMYWYQQKSSQAPKLLFHYYDKDFNNEADTPDNFQSRRPNTSFCFLDIRSPGLGDTAMYLCATSRVGGGNQPQHFGDGTRLSIL.

This clonotype was observed at least ten times. This chain joins TRBV18 and TRBJ2-3, with 10 positions matching TRBD2. The CDR3 runs 17 residues. V dropped 2 bases and J dropped 8; count of bases not matched to a gene: 13. Germline loops: CDR1 KGHSH, CDR2 LQKENI. The CDR3 loop is CASSPGPPSGGGGTQYF. CDR3 coding DNA: TGTGCCAGCTCACCAGGCCCGCCTAGCGGGGGAGGAGGTACGCAGTATTTT.

There are many counts of this clonotype. The V gene is TRBV4-2, the J gene TRBJ1-1; D is possibly TRBD1 (5 bases). The CDR3 spans 15 residues. CDR1 is LGHNA and CDR2 is YNFKEQ in the germline V gene. The V end was cut by 3 bases, the J end by 1 base, with 12 bases between. CDR3: CASSQGGLSNTEAFF. The CDR3 nucleotides read TGTGCCAGCAGCCAGGGGGGACTATCGAACACTGAAGCTTTCTTT.

V and J are TRBV9 and TRBJ1-5; maybe TRBD1 (6 bases). Germline-derived CDR1 and CDR2 are SGDLS and YYNGEE. The CDR3 length is 17 residues. This CDR3 is CFSSVGVGAGGNQPQHF. CDR3 bases: TGTTTCAGCAGCGTAGGGGTAGGGGCAGGGGGCAATCAGCCCCAGCATTTT.

This clonotype has at least ten counts. The DNA for the CDR3 is TGCGCCAGCAGCCCGGATCCCGACAGAAATCAGCCCCAGCATTTT. Translating it yields CASSPDPDRNQPQHF. The rearrangement links TRBV5-1 to TRBJ1-5; possible D gene TRBD1, 5 bases. Trimming pared 4 bases from V and 4 bases from J, leaving 15 bases between. The CDR3 is 15 amino acids. Per germline, CDR1 SGHRS and CDR2 YFSETQ.

This clonotype was observed many times. J is TRBJ2-3 and V is TRBV20-1, with TRBD2 matching 8 bases. Germline CDR1 reads DFQATT; CDR2 reads SNEGSKA (reference sequence). With 5 bases clipped from V and 3 bases from J, the junction kept 7 bases outside the gene matches. The length of the CDR3 is 14 residues. In DNA form, the CDR3 reads TGCAGTGCTCCAAGCGGGAGAGCGACAGATACGCAGTATTTT. Amino acid sequence: CSAPSGRATDTQYF.

This clonotype has ten or more counts. The genes are TRBV4-1 and TRBJ2-5; 7 nucleotides line up with TRBD2. Germline V gene lookup returns CDR1 MGHRA and CDR2 YSYEKL. Trimming took 2 bases from V and 0 from J; bases not matched to a gene: 3. CDR3 size: 15 residues. The CDR3 spells CASSQFGLDQETQYF. Written as DNA, the CDR3 is TGCGCCAGCAGCCAATTTGGACTAGACCAAGAGACCCAGTACTTC.

Ten or more counts support this clonotype. This chain uses TRBV7-2 with TRBJ2-1; TRBD2 might be the D (5 bases). The CDR3 runs 13 residues. Germline lookup yields CDR1 SGHTA and CDR2 FQGNSA. Trimming pared 8 bases from V and 8 bases from J, leaving 16 bases between. The CDR3 protein is CASGSLALYEQFF. DNA of the CDR3: TGTGCCAGCGGATCCCTAGCATTGTATGAGCAGTTCTTC.

In its sample, this clonotype is medium-sized. This chain uses TRBV9 with TRBJ2-1; D is undetermined. The V end was cut by 1 base, the J end by 2 bases, with 13 bases between. Germline CDR1 is SGDLS and CDR2 is YYNGEE. CDR3 length: 16 amino acids. The DNA of the CDR3 is TGTGCCAGCAGCGTACAAGGGAATAGCCCCTACAATGAGCAGTTCTTC. Its protein product is CASSVQGNSPYNEQFF.